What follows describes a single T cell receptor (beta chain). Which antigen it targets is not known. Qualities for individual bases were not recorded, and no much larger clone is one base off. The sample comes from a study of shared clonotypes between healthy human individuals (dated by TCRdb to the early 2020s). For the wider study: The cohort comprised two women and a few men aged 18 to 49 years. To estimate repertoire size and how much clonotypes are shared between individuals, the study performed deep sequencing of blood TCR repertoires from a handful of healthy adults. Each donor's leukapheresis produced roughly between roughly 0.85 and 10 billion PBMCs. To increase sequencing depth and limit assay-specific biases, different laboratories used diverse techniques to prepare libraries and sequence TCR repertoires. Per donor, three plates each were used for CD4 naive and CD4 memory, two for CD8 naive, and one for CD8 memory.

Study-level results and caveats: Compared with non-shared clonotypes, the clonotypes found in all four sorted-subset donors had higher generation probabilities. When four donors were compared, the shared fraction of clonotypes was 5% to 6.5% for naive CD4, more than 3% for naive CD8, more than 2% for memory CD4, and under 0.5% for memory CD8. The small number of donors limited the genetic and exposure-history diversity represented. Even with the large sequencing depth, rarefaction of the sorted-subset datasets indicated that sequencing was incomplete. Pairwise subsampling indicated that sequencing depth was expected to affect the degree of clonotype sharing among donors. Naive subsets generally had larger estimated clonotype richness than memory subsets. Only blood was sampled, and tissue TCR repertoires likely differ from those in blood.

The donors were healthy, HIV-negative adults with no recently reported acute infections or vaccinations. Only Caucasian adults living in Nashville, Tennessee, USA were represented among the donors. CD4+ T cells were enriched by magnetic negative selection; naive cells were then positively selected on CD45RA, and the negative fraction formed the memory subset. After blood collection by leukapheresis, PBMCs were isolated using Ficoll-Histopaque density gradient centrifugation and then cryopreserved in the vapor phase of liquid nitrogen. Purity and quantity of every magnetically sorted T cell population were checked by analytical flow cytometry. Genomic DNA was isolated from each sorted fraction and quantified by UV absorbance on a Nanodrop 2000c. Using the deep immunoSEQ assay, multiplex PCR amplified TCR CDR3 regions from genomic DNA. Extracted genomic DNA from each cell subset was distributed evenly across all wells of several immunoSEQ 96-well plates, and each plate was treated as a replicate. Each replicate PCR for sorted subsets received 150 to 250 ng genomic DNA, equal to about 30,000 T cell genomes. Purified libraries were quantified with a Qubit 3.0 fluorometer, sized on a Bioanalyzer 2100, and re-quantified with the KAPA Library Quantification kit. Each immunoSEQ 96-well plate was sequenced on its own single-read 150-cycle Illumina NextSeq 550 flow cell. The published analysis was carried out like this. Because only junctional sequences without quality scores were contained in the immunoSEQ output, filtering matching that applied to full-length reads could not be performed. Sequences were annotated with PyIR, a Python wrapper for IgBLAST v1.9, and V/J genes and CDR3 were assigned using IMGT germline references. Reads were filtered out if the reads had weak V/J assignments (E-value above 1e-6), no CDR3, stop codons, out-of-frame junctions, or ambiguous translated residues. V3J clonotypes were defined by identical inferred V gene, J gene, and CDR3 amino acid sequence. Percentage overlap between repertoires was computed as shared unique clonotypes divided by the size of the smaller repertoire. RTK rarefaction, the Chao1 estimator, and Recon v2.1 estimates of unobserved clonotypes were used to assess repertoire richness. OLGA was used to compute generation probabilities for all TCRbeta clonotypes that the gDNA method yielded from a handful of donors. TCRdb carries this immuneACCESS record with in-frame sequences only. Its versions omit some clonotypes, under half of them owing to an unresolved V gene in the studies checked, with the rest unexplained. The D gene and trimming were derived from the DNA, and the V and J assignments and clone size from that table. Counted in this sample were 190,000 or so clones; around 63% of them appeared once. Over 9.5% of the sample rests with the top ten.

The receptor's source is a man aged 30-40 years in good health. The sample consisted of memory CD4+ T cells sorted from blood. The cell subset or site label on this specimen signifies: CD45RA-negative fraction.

Read as DNA, the sequence is TGTGCCAGCAGCTTAAATCTAGCCTCCGAGCAGTACTTC. This encodes CASSLNLASEQYF. The sequence is built from TRBV7-2 and TRBJ2-7, with a weak D call of TRBD2 (5 bases match). From the cysteine through the phenylalanine, the CDR3 covers 13 amino acids. Only the CDR3 portion is preserved as DNA: 39 bases, with reading frame beginning at the first base. CDR1 and CDR2 are read off the germline V gene as SGHTA and FQGNSA. Cut back by 2 bases and 6 bases, the V and J ends lie 11 bases apart. Here the CDR3 is joined to the reference TRBV7-2 and TRBJ2-7 genes, and the full variable domain is: GAGVSQSPSNKVTEKGKDVELRCDPISGHTALYWYRQSLGQGLEFLIYFQGNSAPDKSGLPSDRFSAERTGGSVSTLTIQRTQQEDSAVYLCASSLNLASEQYFGPGTRLTVT.